The sequence of this TCR beta chain was determined in a study of blood T cell repertoires in COVID-19. Background on the study: Samples of COVID-19 (acute and convalescent) were obtained from the United States, Italy and Spain.

Methods used by the authors: Amplification from reference gene primers served as the basis for estimated nucleated cell counts. Some clones are missing from TCRdb's copy, which holds only in-frame ones; the method was immunoSEQ multiplex PCR. V, J and clone size are taken as reported in that table, and D and trimming were inferred from the DNA itself. The sample has a few hundred thousand clones; 83% are singletons. Germline CDR1 is LGHNA and CDR2 is YNFKEQ. V lost 0 bases to trimming and J lost 0 bases; unmatched junction nucleotides: 6. CDR3 length: 18 residues. The sequence was collected from a woman between 50 and 59 years old who had recovered from COVID-19. The V call is TRBV4-2, the J call TRBJ1-3, with 9 bases matching TRBD1. The specimen was PBMCs or T cells enriched from blood (not recorded which). The CDR3 DNA reads as TGTGCCAGCAGCCAAGATAGGGACAGGGCCAACTCTGGAAACACCATATATTTT. Translating gives CASSQDRDRANSGNTIYF.